This T cell receptor (beta chain) is drawn from a study of tumor-infiltrating lymphocytes in localized non-small cell lung cancer (dated by TCRdb to about 2021). For the study in its entirety: The cohort covered several histologies, both smokers and never-smokers, and patients whose samples were collected after neoadjuvant chemotherapy. From each patient came resected tumor tissue plus uninvolved lung tissue from that same patient, and the uninvolved lung tissue was described as non-adjacent to the tumor. The same patients underwent several integrated assays, with TCR sequencing performed together with flow cytometry, multiplex immunofluorescence, RNA-seq, exome sequencing and proteomics. The overall ICON cohort comprised some 140 surgical patients with localized non-small cell lung cancer whose tumors were resected. The paired tumor versus uninvolved lung comparison of immunoSEQ T-cell fraction included roughly 50 patients.

Patient enrollment in ICON started in early 2016, and the final patient was enrolled in 2018. In a subcohort of 65 to 85 patients, fresh tumor and matched uninvolved tissue were collected for in-depth immune analyses, with TCR sequencing among those analyses. TCR sequencing was performed on DNA isolated from bulk tissue, without cell sorting. Details on this clone: The clone's antigen remains unknown. Base qualities are not at hand, and no much larger clone is one base apart.

The CDR3 measures 15 amino acids from cysteine to phenylalanine. Only the CDR3 portion is preserved as DNA: 45 bases, with reading frame beginning at the first base. CDR1 and CDR2 are drawn from the germline V gene: SGHTA, FQGTGA. The V end loses 0 bases and the J end loses 2 bases, and a stretch of 10 bases separates them. The T-cell fraction in tumor and uninvolved lung tissue was obtained from TCR sequencing using the immunoSEQ assay. In the source study's methods: For survival analysis, patients were split into high (upper tertile) and low (lower two tertiles) T-cell fraction groups and compared by log-rank test. A signed-rank test was used to check for differences in T-cell fraction between paired tumor and uninvolved lung. Imported from immuneACCESS, the table was reduced by TCRdb to in-frame sequences with V and J called. These copies leave out some clones; in studies compared against another copy, an unresolved V gene accounts for under half, and the cause of the remainder is not known. That table is the source of V, J and clone size, and D and trimming were worked out from the DNA. This sample holds about 12,000 clones; 80% to 90% were observed only once. The ten largest clones take up about 4% of the sample.

General conclusions and limits of the study: Different pieces of the same tissue were used for different assays, so technical variation could not be separated from intratumor heterogeneity. Assay coverage differed among patients according to how much tissue was available, so only a subset of the cohort had TCR sequencing. Consistent with immunofluorescence CD3 counts, TCRbeta sequencing supported greater T cell infiltration in tumors than in uninvolved lung tissue. TCR-derived T-cell fraction did not differ between the flow cytometry-defined immunotypes IM1 (good prognosis) and IM2 (poor prognosis).

The clonotype comes from a human donor with non-small cell lung cancer. The V and J segments used are TRBV7-3 and TRBJ2-5; matching of 6 bases hints at TRBD1 as the D gene. Material for sequencing was uninvolved lung tissue not adjacent to the tumor. The nucleotide sequence reads as follows: TGTGCCAGCAGCTTAACCCCAGGGGAACAAGAGACCCAGTACTTC. Its translation is CASSLTPGEQETQYF. Extended through the reference TRBV7-3 and TRBJ2-5 proteins, this CDR3 yields the full variable domain: GAGVSQTPSNKVTEKGKYVELRCDPISGHTALYWYRQSLGQGPEFLIYFQGTGAADDSGLPNDRFFAVRPEGSVSTLKIQRTERGDSAVYLCASSLTPGEQETQYFGPGTRLLVL.